This TCR beta chain stems from a study of identical twins. Germline V gene lookup returns CDR1 SGHTA and CDR2 FQGNSA. The CDR3 extends over 12 amino acids. Trimming stripped 2 bases from V and 4 bases from J, with 5 bases between. Study conclusions and caveats: Sharing of beta out-of-frame sequences by twins showed a weaker excess. Fewer insertions characterized abundant cord blood beta clonotypes, whereas memory repertoires showed none.

MiXCR, run by TCRdb on the 5' RACE reads, gives a single entry per CDR3 protein. The sample carries 130,000 to 150,000 distinct CDR3 sequences, 3% to 4% recorded once. In this sample, this clonotype turned up many times. The antigen is unknown. Sequenced input: memory T cells sorted from blood. This rearrangement joins TRBV7-2 to TRBJ2-5; D uncertain. The source of this sequence is a young man in good health. DNA for the CDR3: TGTGCCAGCAGCTTAATTGGAGAGACCCAGTACTTC. It yields the protein CASSLIGETQYF.